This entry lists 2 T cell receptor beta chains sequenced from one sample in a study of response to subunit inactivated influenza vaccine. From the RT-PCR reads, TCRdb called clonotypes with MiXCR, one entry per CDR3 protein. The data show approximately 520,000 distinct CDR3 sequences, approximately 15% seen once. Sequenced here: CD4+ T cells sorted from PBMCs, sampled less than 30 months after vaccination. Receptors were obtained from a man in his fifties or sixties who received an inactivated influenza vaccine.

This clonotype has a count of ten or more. The CDR3 reads CASKRLAGYTDTQYF. CDR3 nucleotide sequence: TGTGCCAGCAAGAGACTAGCGGGCTACACAGATACGCAGTATTTT. The rearrangement uses TRBV6-1 and TRBJ2-3, with 10 positions matching TRBD2. The V segment lost 7 bases and the J segment 2 bases; nucleotides outside the gene matches: 6. Germline V gives CDR1 MNHNS, CDR2 SASEGT. The CDR3 length is 15 residues.

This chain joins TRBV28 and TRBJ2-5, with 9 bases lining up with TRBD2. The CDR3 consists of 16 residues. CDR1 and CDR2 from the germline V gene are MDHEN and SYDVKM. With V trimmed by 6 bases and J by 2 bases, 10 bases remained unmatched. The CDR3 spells CASRIRSGRQQETQYF. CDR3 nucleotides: TGTGCCAGCAGGATTCGGAGCGGGAGGCAACAAGAGACCCAGTACTTC.